The clone carrying this TCR beta chain was seen a handful of times. The data were taken from a study of blood T cell repertoires in COVID-19. Study in general: Sites in the United States, Italy and Spain provided acute and convalescent COVID-19 samples. Sample material is recorded as cDNA or gDNA derived from T cells, B-cell-depleted T cells, or PBMCs.

The V segment lost 1 base and the J segment 8 bases; nucleotides outside the gene matches: 7. CDR3 length equals 14 residues. Per the germline V gene, CDR1 is LGHDT and CDR2 is YNNKEL (reference sequence). Original data processing: Amplification with reference gene primers provided the estimates of nucleated cell counts. Profiling relied on immunoSEQ multiplex PCR, and the TCRdb table lists in-frame clones only, not all of them. V, J and clone size reflect that table, while D and trimming were determined from the DNA. The sample holds around 140,000 clones, roughly 90% seen once. The sample taken for sequencing was peripheral blood. The chain joins TRBV3-1 (or the pseudogene TRBV3-2) to TRBJ1-2, with 7 bases that match TRBD1. The receptor was derived from a man aged 70-80 years with active COVID-19. This chain's CDR3 is CASSQGTGLLGYTF. The CDR3 DNA follows: TGTGCCAGCAGCCAAGGGACAGGCCTCCTAGGCTACACCTTC.